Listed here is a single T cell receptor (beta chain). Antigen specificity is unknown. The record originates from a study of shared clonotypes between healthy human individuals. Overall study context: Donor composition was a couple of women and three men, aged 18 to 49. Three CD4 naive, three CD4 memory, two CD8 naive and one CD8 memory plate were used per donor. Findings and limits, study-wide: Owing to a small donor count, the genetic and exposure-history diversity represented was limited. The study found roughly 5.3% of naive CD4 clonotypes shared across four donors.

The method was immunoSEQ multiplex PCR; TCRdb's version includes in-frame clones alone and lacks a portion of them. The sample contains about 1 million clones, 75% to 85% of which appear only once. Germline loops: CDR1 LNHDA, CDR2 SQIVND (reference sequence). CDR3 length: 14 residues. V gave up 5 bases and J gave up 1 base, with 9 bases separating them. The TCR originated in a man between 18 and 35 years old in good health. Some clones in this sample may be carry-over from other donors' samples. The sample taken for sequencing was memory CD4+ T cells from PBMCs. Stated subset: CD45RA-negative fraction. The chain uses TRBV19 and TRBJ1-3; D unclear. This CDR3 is CASSDGSSGNTIYF. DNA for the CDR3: TGTGCCAGTAGTGATGGTTCTTCTGGAAACACCATATATTTT.